This T cell receptor beta chain derives from a study of T cells in localized non-small cell lung cancer (dated by TCRdb to about 2020). About the full investigation: Comparing tumors with uninvolved tumor-adjacent lungs, the study looked at the T cell repertoires of approximately 250 patients with early-stage NSCLC. The cohort was made up of roughly 250 treatment-naive NSCLC patients whose localized lung tumors had been resected. A mean age of around 69 years was recorded for the NSCLC patients, of whom 129 were male and 100 to 110 were female.

Trimmed from V: 5 bases; trimmed from J: 9 bases; junction bases lacking a gene match: 9. The CDR3 covers 13 residues, taking in both the cysteine and the phenylalanine. Solely the CDR3 DNA is kept, with 39 bases framed from the first base. TCR beta CDR3 regions were sequenced from DNA using the immunoSEQ Assay. Per the source publication's procedure: T cell density was computed as TCR beta template counts normalized to usable DNA estimated by amplifying housekeeping genes. The preseqR package was used to estimate richness by extrapolating to 400,000 templates for PBMC samples and to 120,000 templates for tissue samples. Clonality was defined as one minus Pielou's evenness. Tissue-enriched TCRs were identified through differential abundance testing performed on productive amino-acid clonotypes, with a minimum total count of 5 and an alpha of 0.1. Repertoire overlap between compartments was quantified with the Jaccard Index and Morisita Overlap Index. GLIPH clustered TCR beta CDR3s with public tetramer-defined viral CDR3s; viral motifs required at least three viral sequences plus V-gene enrichment. TCRdb re-hosts the immuneACCESS table, in-frame sequences only. Its copies lack some clones; in the studies checked, an unresolved V gene accounts for under half of them, and the cause for the rest is not known. That table supplies the V and J calls and clone size; D and trimming were determined from the DNA. The sample table records about 2,700 clones; approximately 24% of these occur just once. The top ten constitute approximately 5% of the sample.

At diagnosis, peripheral blood, uninvolved tumor-adjacent lung and tumor were collected and were preserved as a mix of fresh-frozen and FFPE material. This clone has just a few counts. The specificity of this receptor is unknown. No qualities accompany the bases; no much larger clone lies one base away. Results and caveats for the whole study, not just this receptor: Multi-region tumor sequencing was not performed, so intratumor heterogeneity could not be excluded. Higher blood T cell density associated with longer overall survival, while higher adjacent-lung clonality associated with shorter survival. Because the study design was exploratory, TCR variables were selected using unadjusted p-values without false-discovery rate correction. A median of roughly 58 of the top 100 tumor clones were detected in paired uninvolved adjacent lung, and some 29 of these tumor clones were also found among the top 100 clones of the paired uninvolved adjacent lung. Uninvolved tumor-adjacent lung showed the highest T cell clonality, higher than tumor, which suggests more focused antigenic responses in the uninvolved tumor-adjacent lung.

The sequence was obtained from a female donor of 60 years or more with stage I lung adenocarcinoma. The source material was lung tumor tissue, sampled before any cancer treatment. Recombination joined TRBV7-1 with TRBJ1-2; 7 bases in between match TRBD1. TRBV7-1 counts as an open reading frame of uncertain function. At the DNA level, the sequence is TGTGCCAGCAGCCCGACCCGGGACAGCCGCTACACCTTC. This sequence encodes CASSPTRDSRYTF.